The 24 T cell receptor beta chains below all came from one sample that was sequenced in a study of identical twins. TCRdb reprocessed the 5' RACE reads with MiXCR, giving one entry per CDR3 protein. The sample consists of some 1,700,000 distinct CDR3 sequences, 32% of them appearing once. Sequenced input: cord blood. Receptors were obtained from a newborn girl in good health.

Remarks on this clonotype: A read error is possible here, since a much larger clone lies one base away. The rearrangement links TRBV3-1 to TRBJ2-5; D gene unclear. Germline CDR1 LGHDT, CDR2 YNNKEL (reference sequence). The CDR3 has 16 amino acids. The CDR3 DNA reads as TGTGCCAGCAACCAAGCGAAGCCTACGTACCAAGAGACCCAGTACTTC. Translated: CASNQAKPTYQETQYF.

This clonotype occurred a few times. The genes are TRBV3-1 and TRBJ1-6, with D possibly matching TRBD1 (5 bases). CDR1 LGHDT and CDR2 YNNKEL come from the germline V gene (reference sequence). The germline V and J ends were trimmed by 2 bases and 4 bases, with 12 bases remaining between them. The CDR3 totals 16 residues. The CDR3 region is CASSQMGEIYNSPLHF. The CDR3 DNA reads TGTGCCAGCAGCCAAATGGGGGAAATATATAATTCACCCCTCCACTTT. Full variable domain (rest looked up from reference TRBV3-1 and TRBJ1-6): DTAVSQTPKYLVTQMGNDKSIKCEQNLGHDTMYWYKQDSKKFLKIMFSYNNKELIINETVPNRFSPKSPDKAHLNLHINSLELGDSAVYFCASSQMGEIYNSPLHFGNGTRLTVT.

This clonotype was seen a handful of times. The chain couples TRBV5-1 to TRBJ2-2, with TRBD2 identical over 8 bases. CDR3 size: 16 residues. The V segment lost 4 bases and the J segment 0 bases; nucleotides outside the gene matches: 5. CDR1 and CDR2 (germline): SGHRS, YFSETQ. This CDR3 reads CASSDAAGANTGELFF. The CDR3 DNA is TGCGCCAGCAGCGATGCAGCGGGGGCGAACACCGGGGAGCTGTTTTTT. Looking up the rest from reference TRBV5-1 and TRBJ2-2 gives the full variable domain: KAGVTQTPRYLIKTRGQQVTLSCSPISGHRSVSWYQQTPGQGLQFLFEYFSETQRNKGNFPGRFSGRQFSNSRSEMNVSTLELGDSALYLCASSDAAGANTGELFFGEGSRLTVL.

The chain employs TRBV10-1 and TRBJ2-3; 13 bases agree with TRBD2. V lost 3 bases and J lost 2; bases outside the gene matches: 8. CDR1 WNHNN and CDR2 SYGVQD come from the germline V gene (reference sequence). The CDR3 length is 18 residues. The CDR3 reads CASSDPRLAGGPTDTQYF. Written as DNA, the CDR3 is TGCGCCAGCAGTGACCCGAGACTAGCGGGGGGCCCCACAGATACGCAGTATTTT.

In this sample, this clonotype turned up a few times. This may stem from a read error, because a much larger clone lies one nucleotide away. CDR3 amino acids: CASSFRDRYNEQYF. The DNA of the CDR3 is TGCGCCAGCAGCTTCCGGGACAGGTACAATGAGCAGTACTTC. The V call is TRBV5-1, the J call TRBJ2-5, with TRBD1 matching 8 bases. The CDR3 consists of 14 residues. Germline CDR1 is SGHRS and CDR2 is YFSETQ. Trimming took 2 bases from V and 11 from J; bases not matched to a gene: 11.

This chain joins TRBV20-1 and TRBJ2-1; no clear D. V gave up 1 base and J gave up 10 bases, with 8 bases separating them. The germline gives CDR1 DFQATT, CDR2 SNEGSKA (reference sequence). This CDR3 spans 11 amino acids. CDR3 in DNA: TGCAGTGCTAGAGTGGTCGAAGAGCAGTTCTTC. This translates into CSARVVEEQFF.

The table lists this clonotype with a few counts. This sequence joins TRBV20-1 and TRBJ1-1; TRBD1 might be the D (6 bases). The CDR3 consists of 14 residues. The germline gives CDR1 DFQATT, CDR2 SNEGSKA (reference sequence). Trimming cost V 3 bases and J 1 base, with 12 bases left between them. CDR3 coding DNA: TGCAGTGCTAGGAGGGGGGGTGGGAACACTGAAGCTTTCTTT. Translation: CSARRGGGNTEAFF.

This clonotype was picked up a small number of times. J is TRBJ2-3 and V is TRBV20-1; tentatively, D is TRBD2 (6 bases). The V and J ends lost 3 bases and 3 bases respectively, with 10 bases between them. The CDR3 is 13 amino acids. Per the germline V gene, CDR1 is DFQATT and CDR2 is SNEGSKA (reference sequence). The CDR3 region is CSARAGRTDTQYF. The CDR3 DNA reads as TGCAGTGCTAGGGCGGGAAGGACAGATACGCAGTATTTT.

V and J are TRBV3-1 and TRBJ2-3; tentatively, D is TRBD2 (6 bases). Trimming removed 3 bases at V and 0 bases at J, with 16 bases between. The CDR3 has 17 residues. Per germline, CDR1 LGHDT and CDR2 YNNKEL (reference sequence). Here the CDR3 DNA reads TGTGCCAGCAGCCATAGCCCGGGGGTCCCTAGCACAGATACGCAGTATTTT. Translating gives CASSHSPGVPSTDTQYF.

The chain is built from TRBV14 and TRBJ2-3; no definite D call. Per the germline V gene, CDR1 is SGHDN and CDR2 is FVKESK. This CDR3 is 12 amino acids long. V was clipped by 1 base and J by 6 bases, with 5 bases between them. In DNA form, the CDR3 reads TGTGCCAGCAGCCAAGGCCACGATACGCAGTATTTT. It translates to CASSQGHDTQYF.

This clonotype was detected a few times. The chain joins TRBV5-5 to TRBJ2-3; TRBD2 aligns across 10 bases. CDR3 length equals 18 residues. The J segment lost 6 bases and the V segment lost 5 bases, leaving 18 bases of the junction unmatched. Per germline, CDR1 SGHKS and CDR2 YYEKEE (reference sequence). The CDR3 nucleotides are TGTGCCAGCAGATCCCGCTTTTCTAGCGGGAGTGGGGCGGATACGCAGTATTTT. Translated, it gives CASRSRFSSGSGADTQYF.

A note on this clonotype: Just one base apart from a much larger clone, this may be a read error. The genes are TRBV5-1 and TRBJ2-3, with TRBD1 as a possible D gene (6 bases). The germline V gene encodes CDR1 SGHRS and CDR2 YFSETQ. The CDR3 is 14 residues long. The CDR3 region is CAGSWDTSTDTQYF. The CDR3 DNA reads TGCGCCGGCAGCTGGGACACGAGCACAGATACGCAGTATTTT.

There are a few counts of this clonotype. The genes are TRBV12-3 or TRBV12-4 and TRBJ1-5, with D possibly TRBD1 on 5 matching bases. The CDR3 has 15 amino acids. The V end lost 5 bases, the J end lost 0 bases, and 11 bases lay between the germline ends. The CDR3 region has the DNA TGTGCCAGCAGTCTACAGGCAAATAGCAATCAGCCCCAGCATTTT. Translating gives CASSLQANSNQPQHF.

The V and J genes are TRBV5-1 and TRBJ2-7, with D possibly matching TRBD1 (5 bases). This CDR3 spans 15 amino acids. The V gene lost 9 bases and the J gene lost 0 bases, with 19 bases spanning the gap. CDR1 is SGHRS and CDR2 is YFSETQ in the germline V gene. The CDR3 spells CATRVSGKGSYEQYF. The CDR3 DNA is TGCGCCACCAGGGTCTCAGGGAAGGGCTCCTACGAGCAGTACTTC. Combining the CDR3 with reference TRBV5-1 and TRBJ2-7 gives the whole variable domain KAGVTQTPRYLIKTRGQQVTLSCSPISGHRSVSWYQQTPGQGLQFLFEYFSETQRNKGNFPGRFSGRQFSNSRSEMNVSTLELGDSALYLCATRVSGKGSYEQYFGPGTRLTVT.

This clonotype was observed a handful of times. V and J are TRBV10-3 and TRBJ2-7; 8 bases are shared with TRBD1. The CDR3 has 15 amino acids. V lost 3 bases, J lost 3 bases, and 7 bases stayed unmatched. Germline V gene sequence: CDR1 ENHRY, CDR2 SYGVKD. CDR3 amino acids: CAISDPTGGSYEQYF. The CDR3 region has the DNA TGTGCCATCAGTGACCCCACAGGGGGGAGCTACGAGCAGTACTTC.

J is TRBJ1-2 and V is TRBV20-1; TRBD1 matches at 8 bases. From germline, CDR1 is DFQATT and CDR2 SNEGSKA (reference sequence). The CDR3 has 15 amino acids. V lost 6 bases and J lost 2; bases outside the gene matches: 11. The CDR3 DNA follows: TGCAGTGCCTCCCCGCGGACAGGGACCAACTATGGCTACACCTTC. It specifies CSASPRTGTNYGYTF.

The CDR3 region is CASSLATTGSGGYEQYF. CDR3 bases: TGTGCCAGCAGCTTAGCGACCACAGGGTCAGGGGGGTACGAGCAGTACTTC. The chain joins TRBV7-8 to TRBJ2-7; D is possibly TRBD1 (7 bases). The germline V gene has CDR1 SGHVS and CDR2 FQNEAQ. V lost 0 bases to trimming and J lost 4 bases, with 19 bases between them. The CDR3 contains 17 residues.

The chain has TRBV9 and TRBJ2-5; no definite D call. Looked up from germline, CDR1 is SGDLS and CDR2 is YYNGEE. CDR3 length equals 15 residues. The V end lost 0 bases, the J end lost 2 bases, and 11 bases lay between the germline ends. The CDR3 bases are TGTGCCAGCAGCGTAGGGGTGGGTCGACAAGAGACCCAGTACTTC. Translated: CASSVGVGRQETQYF.

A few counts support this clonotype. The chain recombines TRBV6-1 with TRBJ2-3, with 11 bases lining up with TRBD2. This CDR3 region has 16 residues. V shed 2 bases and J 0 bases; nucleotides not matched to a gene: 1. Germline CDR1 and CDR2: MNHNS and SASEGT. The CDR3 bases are TGTGCCAGCAGTGAAAGGACTAGCGGGAGCACAGATACGCAGTATTTT. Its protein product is CASSERTSGSTDTQYF.

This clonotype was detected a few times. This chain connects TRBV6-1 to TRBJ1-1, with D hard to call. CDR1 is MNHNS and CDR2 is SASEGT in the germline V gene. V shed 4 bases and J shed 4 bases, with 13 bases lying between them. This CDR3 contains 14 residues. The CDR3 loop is CASSAAVETTEAFF. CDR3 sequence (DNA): TGTGCCAGCAGTGCGGCGGTGGAAACCACTGAAGCTTTCTTT.

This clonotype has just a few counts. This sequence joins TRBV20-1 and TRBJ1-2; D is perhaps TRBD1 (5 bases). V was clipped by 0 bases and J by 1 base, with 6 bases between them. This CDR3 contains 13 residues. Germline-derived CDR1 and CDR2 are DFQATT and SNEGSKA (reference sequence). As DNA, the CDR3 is TGCAGTGCTAGAGAGACAGTTAACTATGGCTACACCTTC. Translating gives CSARETVNYGYTF.

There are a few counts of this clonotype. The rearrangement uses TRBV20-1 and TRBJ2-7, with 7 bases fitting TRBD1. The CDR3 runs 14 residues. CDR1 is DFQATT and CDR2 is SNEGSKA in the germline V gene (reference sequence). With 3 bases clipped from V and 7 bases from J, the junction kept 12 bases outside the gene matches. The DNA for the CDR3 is TGCAGTGCTAGTGGGGACAGAGCCTACAATGAGCAGTACTTC. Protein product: CSASGDRAYNEQYF.

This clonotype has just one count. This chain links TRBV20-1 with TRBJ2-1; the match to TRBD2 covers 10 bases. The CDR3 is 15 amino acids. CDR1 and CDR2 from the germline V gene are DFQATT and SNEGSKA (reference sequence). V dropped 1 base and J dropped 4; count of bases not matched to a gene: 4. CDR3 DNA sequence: TGCAGTGCTAGAGCGGGACTAGCGCTATACAATGAGCAGTTCTTC. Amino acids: CSARAGLALYNEQFF.

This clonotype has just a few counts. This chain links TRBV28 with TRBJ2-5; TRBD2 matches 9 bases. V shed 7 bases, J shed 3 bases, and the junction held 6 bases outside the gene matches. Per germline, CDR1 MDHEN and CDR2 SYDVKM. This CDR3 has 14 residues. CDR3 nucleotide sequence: TGTGCCAGCAAGACTAGCGGAGGGGAAGAGACCCAGTACTTC. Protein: CASKTSGGEETQYF. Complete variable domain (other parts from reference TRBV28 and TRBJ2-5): DVKVTQSSRYLVKRTGEKVFLECVQDMDHENMFWYRQDPGLGLRLIYFSYDVKMKEKGDIPEGYSVSREKKERFSLILESASTNQTSMYLCASKTSGGEETQYFGPGTRLLVL.